This T cell receptor beta chain is from a study of T cell clonality in common variable immunodeficiency (dated by TCRdb to between 2014 and 2017). The research as a whole found: Correlations between repertoire features and clinical complications were limited by patient heterogeneity within the CVID cohort. Fewer TCRbeta clones were shared among CVID subjects than among healthy controls (p < 0.0001). TCRbeta clonality was higher in CVID subjects than in healthy controls (t-test p = 0.018), and the increase was most characteristic of about a third of subjects. According to the authors, figuring out what caused the increased clonality in CVID would require sequencing the repertoires of T cell subpopulations. Despite equal DNA input, controls averaged approximately 74,000 unique sequences per sample versus about 31,547 in CVID samples. Fewer deletions and N-nucleotide insertions were reportedly observed in CVID TCRbeta sequences, and highly modified clones with 13 or more V deletions were reportedly absent from CVID TCRbeta sequences.

CVID samples and control samples contributed equivalent amounts of genomic DNA as sequencing input. For every sample, a 60 bp segment covering the rearranged TCRbeta CDR3 region was amplified and then sequenced. TCRbeta amplification used the immunoSEQ assay, a bias-corrected multiplex PCR with high-throughput sequencing. The paper's data handling went like this. Each unique nucleotide sequence was treated as a clone and annotated with V, D and J genes, copy number and frequency. Sequences were labeled productive if in frame, and non-productive if out of frame or containing stop codons. As previously described, clonality was calculated on the basis of Shannon's entropy. The predicted amino acid sequences of productive clones were used to derive mean CDR3 Kyte-Doolittle hydropathy. Hierarchical clustering of scaled V gene usage was performed with the R hclust function using Manhattan distance and complete linkage. Clone sharing by CDR3 amino acid sequence was assessed by resampling 12 repertoires per group over 100 rounds. The repertoires were searched for 65 to 80 published EBV-specific and fewer than 250 published CMV-specific TCRbeta sequences. Two CVID samples that yielded fewer than 10,000 sequences were excluded from the analysis, so 40 to 50 CVID repertoires were retained. The clones in this table, taken by TCRdb from immuneACCESS, are in-frame only. Not every clone is retained; where verified, under half of the shortfall comes from an unresolved V gene, and the cause of the rest is unknown. V and J calls and clone size are those listed in that table; D and trimming were worked out from the DNA. For this sample the table reports about 28,000 clones, with no clone seen just once. The biggest ten clones account for approximately 3% of the sample.

Standard criteria, namely reduction of serum IgG, IgA and/or IgM below the normal range together with specific antibody deficiency, were applied for the diagnosis of CVID. A total of around 44 subjects (approximately 15 female and around 30 male; age range roughly 9 to 70 years, mean age 40) were included in the CVID group. Most of the CVID patients and most of the healthy controls were of Caucasian heritage. At the time of study participation, every CVID subject had been on replacement immunoglobulin therapy for at least one year. No CVID subject was ill or taking immunomodulatory or immunosuppressive medication when blood was collected. From each donor, roughly 5 to 8.5 ml of heparinized peripheral whole blood was collected. Genomic DNA from adults with common variable immune deficiency (CVID) and from healthy adult controls was used to sequence TCRbeta CDR3 repertoires. To isolate peripheral blood mononuclear cells, diluted blood was subjected to density centrifugation over Hypaque 1077 or Ficoll-Paque. Unsorted mononuclear cells served as the source of genomic DNA, which was extracted either by Qiagen column purification or by a centrifugation-based method.

This clone has more than one count but fewer than ten. Its antigen is currently not known. The CDR3 goes on 3 residues after the read ends, and that part is filled in from the germline J gene. CDR1 and CDR2 were assigned from the germline V gene as MNHNS and SASEGT. The CDR3 spans 14 residues, from the cysteine through the phenylalanine. Part of the CDR3 DNA is given, 33 bases translated from base 1. V is cut by 1 base and J by 7 bases, and the space between the germline ends is 11 bases. This chain joins TRBV6-1 to TRBJ2-1; the D gene cannot be resolved reliably. The clonotype comes from a human donor with common variable immunodeficiency. Sample: peripheral blood mononuclear cells. The CDR3 region: CASSEVHRWNEQFF. Partial CDR3 DNA: TGTGCCAGCAGTGAAGTACACCGTTGGAATGAG.